The 14 T cell receptor beta chains in this list originate from one sample, sequenced in a study of technical replicates of blood from a handful of donors. Produced via immunoSEQ multiplex PCR; TCRdb's table is partial and in-frame only. The sample holds 50,000 to 70,000 clones; 91% are singletons and the top ten take 3% to 4%. Specimen: PBMCs. These receptors came from a human donor in good health. Some clones in this sample may be carry-over from other donors' samples.

The chain combines TRBV5-1 with TRBJ1-2; tentative D call: TRBD1 (6 bases). Trimming removed 3 bases at V and 8 bases at J, with 14 bases between. This CDR3 spans 13 amino acids. CDR1 and CDR2 from the germline V gene are SGHRS and YFSETQ. The CDR3 loop reads CASSSAQGEGYTF. The CDR3 coding sequence is TGCGCCAGCAGCTCCGCACAGGGCGAAGGCTACACCTTC.

J is TRBJ2-5 and V is TRBV6-6, with D maybe TRBD2 (6 bases). Deletions cut 4 bases from V and 1 base from J, with 16 bases between. The CDR3 has 16 residues. The V gene's germline CDR1 is MNHNY and CDR2 SVGAGI (reference sequence). CDR3 residues: CASSFHRPGVQETQYF. CDR3 nucleotides: TGTGCCAGCAGTTTCCACCGGCCGGGGGTCCAAGAGACCCAGTACTTC.

This clone turned up a few times. V usage is TRBV11-2 and J usage is TRBJ2-1; tentative D call: TRBD1 (5 bases). CDR1 SGHAT and CDR2 FQNNGV come from the germline V gene. V lost 5 bases to trimming and J lost 1 base, with 18 bases between them. This CDR3 is 17 amino acids long. As DNA, the CDR3 is TGTGCCAGCAGCAGGACACCGGGCTACTTTTCCTACAATGAGCAGTTCTTC. Encoded protein: CASSRTPGYFSYNEQFF.

The chain carries TRBV19 and TRBJ1-1; D remains ambiguous. Trimming removed 3 bases at V and 0 bases at J, with 11 bases between. Per the germline V gene, CDR1 is LNHDA and CDR2 is SQIVND (reference sequence). The CDR3 has 15 amino acids. In DNA form, the CDR3 reads TGTGCCAGTAGTATTCGGATGAGGGTGAACACTGAAGCTTTCTTT. It yields the protein CASSIRMRVNTEAFF. Full variable domain (remainder filled in from reference TRBV19 and TRBJ1-1): DGGITQSPKYLFRKEGQNVTLSCEQNLNHDAMYWYRQDPGQGLRLIYYSQIVNDFQKGDIAEGYSVSREKKESFPLTVTSAQKNPTAFYLCASSIRMRVNTEAFFGQGTRLTVV.

This clone showed up just a few times. The CDR3 region is CASSSWTQQGIQYF. For the CDR3, the DNA is TGTGCCAGCAGCTCTTGGACCCAGCAGGGCATTCAGTACTTC. The chain joins TRBV7-2 to TRBJ2-4; a weak D match, TRBD1 (5 bases). This CDR3 contains 14 residues. Germline CDR1 is SGHTA and CDR2 is FQGNSA. Trimming removed 4 bases at V and 9 bases at J, with 16 bases between. Complete variable domain (other parts from reference TRBV7-2 and TRBJ2-4): GAGVSQSPSNKVTEKGKDVELRCDPISGHTALYWYRQSLGQGLEFLIYFQGNSAPDKSGLPSDRFSAERTGGSVSTLTIQRTQQEDSAVYLCASSSWTQQGIQYFGAGTRLSVL.

The chain employs TRBV6-1 and TRBJ1-5, with TRBD1 identical over 8 bases. V lost 6 bases, J lost 6 bases, and 10 bases stayed unmatched. Germline V gives CDR1 MNHNS, CDR2 SASEGT. The CDR3 has 15 amino acids. CDR3: CASSPRGPWAQPQHF. DNA of the CDR3: TGTGCCAGCAGCCCCAGGGGGCCCTGGGCTCAGCCCCAGCATTTT.

The rearrangement uses TRBV30 and TRBJ1-2; TRBD1 aligns across 7 bases. The CDR3 is 13 residues long. Germline-derived CDR1 and CDR2 are GTSNPN and SVGIG (reference sequence). The V segment lost 4 bases and the J segment 6 bases; nucleotides outside the gene matches: 8. The CDR3 loop reads CAWTGGALDGYTF. The CDR3, as DNA: TGTGCCTGGACAGGGGGTGCCCTTGATGGCTACACCTTC.

The chain links TRBV6-6 to TRBJ2-5, with 10 nucleotides matching TRBD2. This CDR3 contains 14 residues. With 6 bases clipped from V and 5 bases from J, the junction kept 6 bases outside the gene matches. Germline V CDR1 and CDR2: MNHNY, SVGAGI (reference sequence). CDR3 region: CASRTAGGRETQYF. CDR3 in DNA: TGTGCCAGCAGGACAGCGGGGGGGCGTGAGACCCAGTACTTC.

This clone was observed once. V and J are TRBV9 and TRBJ2-1; 8 bases line up with TRBD2. The CDR3 has 17 amino acids. The V and J ends lost 3 bases and 7 bases, in that order; junction bases with no gene match: 15. CDR1 SGDLS and CDR2 YYNGEE come from the germline V gene. In DNA, the CDR3 is TGTGCCAGCAGCGCCCGGGGGGGAGCGGGGACCTTGAATGAGCAGTTCTTC. Its translation is CASSARGGAGTLNEQFF.

This clone has only one observation. This chain links TRBV30 with TRBJ2-1; D may be TRBD1 (5 bases). CDR3 length equals 11 residues. The V end was cut by 4 bases, the J end by 5 bases, with 6 bases between. Germline CDR1 reads GTSNPN; CDR2 reads SVGIG (reference sequence). The CDR3 sequence is CAWTTDNEQFF. As DNA, the CDR3 is TGTGCCTGGACGACAGACAATGAGCAGTTCTTC. Complete variable domain (other parts from reference TRBV30 and TRBJ2-1): SQTIHQWPATLVQPVGSPLSLECTVEGTSNPNLYWYRQAAGRGLQLLFYSVGIGQISSEVPQNLSASRPQDRQFILSSKKLLLSDSGFYLCAWTTDNEQFFGPGTRLTVL.

The rearrangement joins TRBV19 to TRBJ2-4; 8 bases fit TRBD2. Germline V gene sequence: CDR1 LNHDA, CDR2 SQIVND (reference sequence). The CDR3 covers 15 residues. The junction had 9 bases not matched to a gene; V was cut back by 8 bases and J by 3 bases. CDR3 residues: CASAPALAGKNIQYF. Written as DNA, the CDR3 is TGTGCCAGTGCCCCGGCGCTAGCGGGCAAAAACATTCAGTACTTC.

This chain connects TRBV7-6 to TRBJ2-7; the D gene is possibly TRBD2 (5 bases). Per germline, CDR1 SGHVS and CDR2 FNYEAQ. V dropped 3 bases and J dropped 1 base, with 13 bases sitting between them. The CDR3 has 15 amino acids. The CDR3 DNA is TGTGCCAGCAGCTTGAATTCGCCGGGGTCCTACGAGCAGTACTTC. Translating gives CASSLNSPGSYEQYF.

In its sample, this clone was seen a few times. The V call is TRBV25-1, the J call TRBJ2-3; D call uncertain. Trimming shortened V by 6 bases and J by 0 bases, and 13 bases separated the two germline ends. CDR1 is MGHDK and CDR2 is SYGVNS in the germline V gene. This CDR3 spans 15 amino acids. The CDR3 reads CASSLPLPSTDTQYF. The CDR3 nucleotides are TGTGCCAGCAGCCTTCCCCTTCCTAGCACAGATACGCAGTATTTT.

The CDR3 sequence: CASSAQGTDTQYF. Here the CDR3 DNA reads TGTGCCAGCAGTGCCCAGGGTACAGATACGCAGTATTTT. V usage is TRBV6-5 and J usage is TRBJ2-3; D might be TRBD1 (5 bases). The CDR3 covers 13 residues. Germline loops: CDR1 MNHEY, CDR2 SVGAGI. Trimming took 5 bases from V and 3 from J, leaving 9 bases between them.